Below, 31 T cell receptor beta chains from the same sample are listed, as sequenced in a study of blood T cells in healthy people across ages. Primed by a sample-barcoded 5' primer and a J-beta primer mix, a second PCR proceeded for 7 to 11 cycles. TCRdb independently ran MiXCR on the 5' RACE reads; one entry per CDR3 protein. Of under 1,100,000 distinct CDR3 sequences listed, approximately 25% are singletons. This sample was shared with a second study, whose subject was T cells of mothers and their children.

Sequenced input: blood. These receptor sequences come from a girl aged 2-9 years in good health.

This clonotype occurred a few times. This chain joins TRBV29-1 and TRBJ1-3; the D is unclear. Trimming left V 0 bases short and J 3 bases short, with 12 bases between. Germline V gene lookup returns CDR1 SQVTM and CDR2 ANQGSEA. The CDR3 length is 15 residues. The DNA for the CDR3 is TGCAGCGTTGAAGATTGGCCAGAGGATGGAAACACCATATATTTT. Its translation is CSVEDWPEDGNTIYF.

The CDR3 nucleotides read TGTGCCAGCACCATCGGAGGGAACATTCAGTACTTC. Protein: CASTIGGNIQYF. The chain employs TRBV12-3 or TRBV12-4 and TRBJ2-4, with a weak D call TRBD2 (6 bases). The V end lost 7 bases, the J end lost 7 bases, and 11 bases lay between the germline ends. The CDR3 runs 12 residues.

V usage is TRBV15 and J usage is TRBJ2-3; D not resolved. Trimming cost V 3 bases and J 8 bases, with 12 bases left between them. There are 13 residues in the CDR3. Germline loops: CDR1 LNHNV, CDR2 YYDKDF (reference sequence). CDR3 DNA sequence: TGTGCCACCAGCAGCCTACCTCGGAGTACGCAGTATTTT. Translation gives CATSSLPRSTQYF.

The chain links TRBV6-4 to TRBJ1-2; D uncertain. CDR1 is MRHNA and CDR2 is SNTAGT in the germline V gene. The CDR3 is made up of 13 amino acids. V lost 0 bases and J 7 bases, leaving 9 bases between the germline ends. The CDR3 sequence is CASSDSAYTGYTF. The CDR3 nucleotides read TGTGCCAGCAGTGACTCGGCGTACACTGGCTACACCTTC.

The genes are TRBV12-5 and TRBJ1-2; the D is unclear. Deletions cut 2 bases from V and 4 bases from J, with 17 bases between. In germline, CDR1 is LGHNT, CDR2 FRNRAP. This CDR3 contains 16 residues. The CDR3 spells CASGLSPLGSLYGYTF. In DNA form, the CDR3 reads TGTGCTAGTGGTTTGAGTCCTCTGGGATCACTCTATGGCTACACCTTC.

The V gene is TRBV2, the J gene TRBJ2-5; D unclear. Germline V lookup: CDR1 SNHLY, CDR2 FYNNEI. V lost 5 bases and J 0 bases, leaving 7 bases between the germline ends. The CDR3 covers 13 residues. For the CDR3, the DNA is TGTGCCAGCAGTTCACTTGACCAAGAGACCCAGTACTTC. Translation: CASSSLDQETQYF.

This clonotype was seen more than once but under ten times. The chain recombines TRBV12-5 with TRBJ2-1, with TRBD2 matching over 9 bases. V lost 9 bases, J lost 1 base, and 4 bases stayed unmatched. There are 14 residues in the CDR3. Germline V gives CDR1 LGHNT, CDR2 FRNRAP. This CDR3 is CARRSGRSYNEQFF. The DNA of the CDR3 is TGTGCTAGGCGAAGCGGGAGGTCCTACAATGAGCAGTTCTTC. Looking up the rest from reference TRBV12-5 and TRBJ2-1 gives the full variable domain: DARVTQTPRHKVTEMGQEVTMRCQPILGHNTVFWYRQTMMQGLELLAYFRNRAPLDDSGMPKDRFSAEMPDATLATLKIQPSEPRDSAVYFCARRSGRSYNEQFFGPGTRLTVL.

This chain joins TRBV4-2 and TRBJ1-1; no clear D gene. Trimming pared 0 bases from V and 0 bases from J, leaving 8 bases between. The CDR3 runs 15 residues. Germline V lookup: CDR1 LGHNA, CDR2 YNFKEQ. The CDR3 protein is CASSQETAMNTEAFF. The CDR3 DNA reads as TGTGCCAGCAGCCAAGAAACAGCCATGAACACTGAAGCTTTCTTT.

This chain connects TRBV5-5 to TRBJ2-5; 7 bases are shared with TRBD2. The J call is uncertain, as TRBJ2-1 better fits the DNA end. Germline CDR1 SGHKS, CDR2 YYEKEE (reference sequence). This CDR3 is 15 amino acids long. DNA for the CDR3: TGTGCCAGCAGCTTGATCGCTTGGACTAGGGATGAGCAGTTCTTC. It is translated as CASSLIAWTRDEQFF.

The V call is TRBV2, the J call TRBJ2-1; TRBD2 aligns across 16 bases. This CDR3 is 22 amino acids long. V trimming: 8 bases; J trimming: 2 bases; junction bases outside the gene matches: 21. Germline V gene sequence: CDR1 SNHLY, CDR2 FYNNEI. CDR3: CASVEYGLGLAGGPGAYNEQFF. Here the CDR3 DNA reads TGTGCCAGCGTCGAGTATGGTCTGGGACTAGCGGGAGGGCCAGGGGCCTACAATGAGCAGTTCTTC.

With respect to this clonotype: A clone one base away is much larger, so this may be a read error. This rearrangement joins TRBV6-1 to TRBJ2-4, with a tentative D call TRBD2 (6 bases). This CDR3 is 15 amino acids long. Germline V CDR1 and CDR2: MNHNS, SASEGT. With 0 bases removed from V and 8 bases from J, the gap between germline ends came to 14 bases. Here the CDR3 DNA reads TGTGCCAGCAGTGAAGCGGAGGGGTCAATAGACATTCAGTACTTC. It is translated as CASSEAEGSIDIQYF.

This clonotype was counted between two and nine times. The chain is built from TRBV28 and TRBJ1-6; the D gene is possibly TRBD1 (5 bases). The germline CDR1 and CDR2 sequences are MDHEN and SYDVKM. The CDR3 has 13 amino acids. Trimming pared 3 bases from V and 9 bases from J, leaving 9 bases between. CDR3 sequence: CASSLDTPSPLHF. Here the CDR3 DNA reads TGTGCCAGCAGTTTGGACACCCCTTCACCCCTCCACTTT.

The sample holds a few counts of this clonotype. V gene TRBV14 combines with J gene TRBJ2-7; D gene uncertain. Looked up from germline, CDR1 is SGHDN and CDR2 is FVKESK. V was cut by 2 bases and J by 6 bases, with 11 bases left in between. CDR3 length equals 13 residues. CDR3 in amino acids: CASSQKLDTEQYF. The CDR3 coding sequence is TGTGCCAGCAGCCAAAAGTTGGATACCGAGCAGTACTTC. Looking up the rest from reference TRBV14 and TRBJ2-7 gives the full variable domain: EAGVTQFPSHSVIEKGQTVTLRCDPISGHDNLYWYRRVMGKEIKFLLHFVKESKQDESGMPNNRFLAERTGGTYSTLKVQPAELEDSGVYFCASSQKLDTEQYFGPGTRLTVT.

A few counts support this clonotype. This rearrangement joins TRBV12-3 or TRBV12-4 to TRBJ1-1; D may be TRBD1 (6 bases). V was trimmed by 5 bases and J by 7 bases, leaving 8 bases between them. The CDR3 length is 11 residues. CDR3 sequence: CASSRQVEAFF. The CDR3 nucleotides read TGTGCCAGCAGTAGACAGGTTGAAGCTTTCTTT.

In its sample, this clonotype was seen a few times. CDR3 bases: TGTGCCAGCAGTTTAAAGTCGACTAGCAATGAGCAGTTCTTC. Amino acids: CASSLKSTSNEQFF. V gene TRBV12-3 or TRBV12-4 combines with J gene TRBJ2-1, with TRBD2 as a possible D gene (6 bases). CDR3 size: 14 residues. The ends were cut back, 2 bases at V and 6 bases at J, with 11 bases in the middle.

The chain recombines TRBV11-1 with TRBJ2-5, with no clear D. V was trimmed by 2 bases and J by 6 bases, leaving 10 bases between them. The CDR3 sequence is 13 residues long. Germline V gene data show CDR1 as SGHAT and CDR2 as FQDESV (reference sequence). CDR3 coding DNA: TGTGCCAGCAGCTTATGGGGTACGAAGACCCAGTACTTC. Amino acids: CASSLWGTKTQYF.

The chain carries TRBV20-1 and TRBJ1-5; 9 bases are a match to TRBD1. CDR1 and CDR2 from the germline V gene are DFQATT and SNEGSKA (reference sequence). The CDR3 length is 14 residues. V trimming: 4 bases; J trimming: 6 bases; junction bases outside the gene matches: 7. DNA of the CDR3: TGCAGTGCTAACGCCGGGACAGGGCTTCAGCCCCAGCATTTT. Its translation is CSANAGTGLQPQHF.

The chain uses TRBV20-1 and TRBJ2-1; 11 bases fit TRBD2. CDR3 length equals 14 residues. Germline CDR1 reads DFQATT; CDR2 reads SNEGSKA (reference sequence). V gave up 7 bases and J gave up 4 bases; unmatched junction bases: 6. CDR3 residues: CSVPGLADYNEQFF. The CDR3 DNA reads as TGCAGTGTTCCGGGACTAGCGGATTACAATGAGCAGTTCTTC.

The CDR3 region is CASSQGTGISETQYF. CDR3 sequence (DNA): TGCGCCAGCAGCCAAGGGACAGGGATTAGCGAGACCCAGTACTTC. The chain carries TRBV4-3 and TRBJ2-5, with TRBD1 matching 8 bases. Losses at the gene ends were 1 base for V and 5 bases for J; bases not matched to a gene: 6. The CDR3 totals 15 residues. The germline CDR1 and CDR2 sequences are LGHNA and YSLEER.

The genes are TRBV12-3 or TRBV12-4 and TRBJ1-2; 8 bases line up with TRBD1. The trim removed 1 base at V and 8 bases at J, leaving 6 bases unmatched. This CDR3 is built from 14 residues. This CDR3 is CASSLGDRRVGYTF. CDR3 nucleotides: TGTGCCAGCAGTTTAGGGGACAGGCGGGTGGGCTACACCTTC.

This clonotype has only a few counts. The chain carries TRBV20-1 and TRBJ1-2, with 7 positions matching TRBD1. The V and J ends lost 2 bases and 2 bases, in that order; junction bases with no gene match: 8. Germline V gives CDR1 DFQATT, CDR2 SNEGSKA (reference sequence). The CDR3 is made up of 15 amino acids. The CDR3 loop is CSARLRQGTNYGYTF. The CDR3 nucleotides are TGCAGTGCTAGACTCAGACAGGGTACCAACTATGGCTACACCTTC.

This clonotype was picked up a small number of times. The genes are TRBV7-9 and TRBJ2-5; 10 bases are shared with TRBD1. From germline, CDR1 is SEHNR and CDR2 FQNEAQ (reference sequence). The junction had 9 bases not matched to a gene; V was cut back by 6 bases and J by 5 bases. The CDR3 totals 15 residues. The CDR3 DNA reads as TGTGCCAGCAGTTTGGGCGGGACAGGGGACGAGACCCAGTACTTC. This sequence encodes CASSLGGTGDETQYF.

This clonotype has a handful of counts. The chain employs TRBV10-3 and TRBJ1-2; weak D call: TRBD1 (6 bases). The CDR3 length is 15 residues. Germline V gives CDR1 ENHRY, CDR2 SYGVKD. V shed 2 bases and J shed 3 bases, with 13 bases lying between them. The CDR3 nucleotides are TGTGCCATCAGTGAGCCCCGGGACAACGACTATGGCTACACCTTC. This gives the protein CAISEPRDNDYGYTF.

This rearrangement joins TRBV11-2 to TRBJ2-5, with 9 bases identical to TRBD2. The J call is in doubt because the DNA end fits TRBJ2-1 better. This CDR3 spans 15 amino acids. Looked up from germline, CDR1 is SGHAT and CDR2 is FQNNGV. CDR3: CASSLDSGSTDEQFF. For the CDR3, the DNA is TGTGCCAGCAGCTTAGATAGCGGGAGTACCGATGAGCAGTTCTTC.

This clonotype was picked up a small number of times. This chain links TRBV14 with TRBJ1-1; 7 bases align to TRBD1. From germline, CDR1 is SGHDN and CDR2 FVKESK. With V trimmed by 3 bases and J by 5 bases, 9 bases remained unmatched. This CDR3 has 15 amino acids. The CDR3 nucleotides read TGTGCCAGCAGCCACCGGACAGGTAGAAGAACTGAAGCTTTCTTT. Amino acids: CASSHRTGRRTEAFF. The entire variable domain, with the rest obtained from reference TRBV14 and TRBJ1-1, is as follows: EAGVTQFPSHSVIEKGQTVTLRCDPISGHDNLYWYRRVMGKEIKFLLHFVKESKQDESGMPNNRFLAERTGGTYSTLKVQPAELEDSGVYFCASSHRTGRRTEAFFGQGTRLTVV.

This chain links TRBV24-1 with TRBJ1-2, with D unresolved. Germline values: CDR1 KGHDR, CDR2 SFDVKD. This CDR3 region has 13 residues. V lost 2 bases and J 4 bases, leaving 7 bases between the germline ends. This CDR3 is CATSDSQVYGYTF. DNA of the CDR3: TGTGCCACCAGTGATTCGCAGGTCTATGGCTACACCTTC.

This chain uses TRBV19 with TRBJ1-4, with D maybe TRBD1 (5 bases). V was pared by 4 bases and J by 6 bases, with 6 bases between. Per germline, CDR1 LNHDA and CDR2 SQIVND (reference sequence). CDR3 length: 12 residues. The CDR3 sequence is CASSRDDEKLFF. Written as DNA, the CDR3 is TGTGCCAGTAGTAGGGACGATGAAAAACTGTTTTTT. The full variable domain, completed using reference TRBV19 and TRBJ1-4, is DGGITQSPKYLFRKEGQNVTLSCEQNLNHDAMYWYRQDPGQGLRLIYYSQIVNDFQKGDIAEGYSVSREKKESFPLTVTSAQKNPTAFYLCASSRDDEKLFFGSGTQLSVL.

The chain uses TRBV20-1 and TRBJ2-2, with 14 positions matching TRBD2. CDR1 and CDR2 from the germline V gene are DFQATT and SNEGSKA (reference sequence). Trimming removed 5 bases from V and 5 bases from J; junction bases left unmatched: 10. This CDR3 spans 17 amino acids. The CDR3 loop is CSAWTSGGTSPTGELFF. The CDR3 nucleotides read TGCAGTGCTTGGACTAGCGGGGGGACGAGTCCTACCGGGGAGCTGTTTTTT.

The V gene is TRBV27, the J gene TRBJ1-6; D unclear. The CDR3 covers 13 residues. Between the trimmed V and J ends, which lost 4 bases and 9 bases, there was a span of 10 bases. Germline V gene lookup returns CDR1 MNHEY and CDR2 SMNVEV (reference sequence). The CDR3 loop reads CASSYEIGSPLHF. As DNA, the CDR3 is TGTGCCAGCAGTTATGAAATCGGTTCACCCCTCCACTTT.

CDR3 coding DNA: TGCGCCAGCAGCTTGGAAGGTAGTATCTACGAGCAGTACTTC. Amino acids: CASSLEGSIYEQYF. The genes are TRBV5-1 and TRBJ2-7, with D hard to call. The CDR3 spans 14 residues. Germline CDR1 is SGHRS and CDR2 is YFSETQ. Deletions cut 0 bases from V and 3 bases from J, with 10 bases between.

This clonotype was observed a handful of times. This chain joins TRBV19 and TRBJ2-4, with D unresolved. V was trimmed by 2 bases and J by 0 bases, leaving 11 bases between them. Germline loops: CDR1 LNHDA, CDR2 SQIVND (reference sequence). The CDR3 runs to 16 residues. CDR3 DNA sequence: TGTGCCAGTAGTATAATGGCGGATTTAGCCAAAAACATTCAGTACTTC. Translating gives CASSIMADLAKNIQYF.